The clone carrying this T cell receptor beta chain was observed at least ten times. Amplified TCR beta CDR3 regions derived from RNA transcripts. The HTBI set primed first-round TCR CDR3 RT-PCR. TCRdb reprocessed the multiplex PCR reads with MiXCR, giving one entry per CDR3 protein. This table holds a few hundred thousand distinct CDR3 sequences, around 14% found once. The data originate from a study of T cells in Graves' hyperthyroidism and ophthalmopathy. Uncontrolled infection, other autoimmune disease, pregnancy or lactation barred patients from enrollment. Looked up from germline, CDR1 is MNHEY and CDR2 is SMNVEV (reference sequence). The CDR3 extends over 15 amino acids. The trim removed 4 bases at V and 0 bases at J, leaving 3 bases unmatched.

What was sequenced was blood. The TCR was taken from a woman aged 25 to 39 with Graves' hyperthyroidism. The chain joins TRBV27 to TRBJ2-3, with 8 positions matching TRBD2. Written as DNA, the CDR3 is TGTGCCAGCAGTTGGTCTAGCGGGAGCACAGATACGCAGTATTTT. Protein product: CASSWSSGSTDTQYF.